This TCR beta chain was identified during a study of T-cell reconstitution after alpha-beta-depleted transplantation in children. Notes on the study in general: When one year had passed after transplant, most T-cell counts and diversity came from newly produced T cells. In patients about two months after transplant, alpha-beta T cells reportedly arose from several hundred expanded graft clones. Surviving recipient T cells and thymic progenitors underlay high day-60 TCRbeta diversity in some patients.

Germline CDR1 reads LGHNA; CDR2 reads YNFKEQ. Trimming left V 4 bases short and J 6 bases short, with 14 bases between. This CDR3 is 14 amino acids long. The table lists this clonotype with a few counts. Its antigen is unknown. Unique molecular identifiers featured in how the TCRbeta library was prepared. TCRdb re-analysed the PCR reads in MiXCR, keeping a single row per CDR3 protein. The data contain about 600,000 distinct CDR3 sequences, approximately 22% of them singletons. The source of this sequence is a boy younger than two who had a stem cell transplant for acute myeloid leukemia, so the T cells may come from the graft donor. V gene TRBV4-2 combines with J gene TRBJ2-3, with D possibly matching TRBD1 (6 bases). The source material was PBMCs, mostly from graft donor cells, sampled 360 days after TCRalphabeta/CD19-depleted stem cell transplant. Here the CDR3 DNA reads TGTGCCAGCAGCCGGGGGCTTACCACCGATACGCAGTATTTT. It yields the protein CASSRGLTTDTQYF.